This T cell receptor beta chain appears in the sequencing data of a study of blood T cell repertoires in COVID-19. For the study at large: Donors in the United States, Italy and Spain gave samples during acute or convalescent COVID-19. PBMCs, B-cell-depleted T cells, or T cells provided the cDNA or gDNA that made up the material.

Original data processing: Amplification of reference gene primers was used by the study to estimate nucleated cell counts. Assay used: immunoSEQ multiplex PCR; TCRdb lists only in-frame clones, some missing. That table is the source of V, J and clone size, and D and trimming were worked out from the DNA. This table holds about 74,000 clones, about 83% found once. This clone was picked up a small number of times. Germline V CDR1 and CDR2: WNHNN, SYGVQD (reference sequence). Trimming left V 7 bases short and J 0 bases short, with 22 bases between. This CDR3 region has 18 residues. The sample was peripheral blood. The chain carries TRBV10-1 and TRBJ1-5, with a tentative D call TRBD1 (6 bases). This receptor was obtained from a man between 65 and 79 years old with acute or convalescent COVID-19. The CDR3 DNA reads TGCGCCAGCACCCCGAACGGCAGGGGTGAAAATAGCAATCAGCCCCAGCATTTT. Residues: CASTPNGRGENSNQPQHF.